Here is one TCR beta chain with its context. Germline-derived CDR1 and CDR2 are KGHSH and LQKENI. Trimming shortened V by 3 bases and J by 5 bases, and 13 bases separated the two germline ends. The CDR3 runs to 15 residues. The sample belongs to a study of OX40 agonist ivuxolimab in advanced cancers. Whole-study context: It was ivuxolimab, an agonistic anti-OX40 (CD134) antibody, that patients were treated with. Hepatocellular carcinoma, melanoma, renal cell or head and neck cancer was diagnosed in the dose-escalation patients.

Method: immunoSEQ multiplex PCR; TCRdb's copy keeps in-frame clones and lacks some. The data hold tens of thousands of clones, with roughly 88% observed a single time. The receptor comes from an adult with an advanced solid tumor such as melanoma, head and neck, liver or kidney cancer. The starting material was CD4+ or CD8+ T cells sorted from blood, obtained in a trial of the OX40 agonist ivuxolimab. This sequence joins TRBV18 and TRBJ2-2; D may be TRBD1 (7 bases). The CDR3 sequence: CASSPVEGATGELFF. CDR3 DNA sequence: TGTGCCAGCTCACCCGTGGAGGGGGCGACCGGGGAGCTGTTTTTT.